These T cell receptor beta chains were read from a single sample in a study of shared clonotypes between healthy human individuals. Sequencing was performed with immunoSEQ multiplex PCR; in TCRdb, only in-frame clones are kept and a portion is missing. This table has about 600,000 clones, around 97% appearing once. The sequenced sample consisted of naive CD4+ T cells sorted from blood. These receptors were collected from a woman in her 30s in good health. CDR3s include the opening cysteine and the closing phenylalanine or tryptophan. A D gene is named only where the DNA matches it firmly. Clone size, where shown, is once, few, many, or a class for clones that have expanded.

clone size: once; D gene: NA; V gene: TRBV27; J gene: TRBJ2-3; CDR3 DNA: TGTGCCAGCAGTTTCCCGGGGGTGTCCACAGATACGCAGTATTTT; CDR3 protein: CASSFPGVSTDTQYF
clone size: NA; D gene: NA; V gene: TRBV11-2; J gene: TRBJ2-1; CDR3 DNA: TGTGCCAGCAGCTTGGACATACGTTCCTACAATGAGCAGTTCTTC; CDR3 protein: CASSLDIRSYNEQFF
clone size: NA; D gene: TRBD1; V gene: TRBV7-9; J gene: TRBJ2-7; CDR3 DNA: TGTGCCAGCAGCTTTCCAGGGGGTAGCTACGAGCAGTACTTC; CDR3 protein: CASSFPGGSYEQYF
clone size: once; D gene: NA; V gene: TRBV28; J gene: TRBJ1-2; CDR3 DNA: TGTGCCACCCGGGGGCGTAATGGCTACACCTTC; CDR3 protein: CATRGRNGYTF
clone size: NA; D gene: NA; V gene: TRBV5-1; J gene: TRBJ1-1; CDR3 DNA: TGCGCCAGCAGCATTAATACAGGGAACACTGAAGCTTTCTTT; CDR3 protein: CASSINTGNTEAFF
clone size: NA; D gene: TRBD1; V gene: TRBV27; J gene: TRBJ1-5; CDR3 DNA: TGTGCCAGCAGTTTAGCCGGGACAGGGGAGGGTCAGCCCCAGCATTTT; CDR3 protein: CASSLAGTGEGQPQHF
clone size: NA; D gene: NA; V gene: TRBV7-8; J gene: TRBJ2-5; CDR3 DNA: TGTGCCAGCAGCTTAGGCCAGGCCGGGACCCAGTACTTC; CDR3 protein: CASSLGQAGTQYF
clone size: NA; D gene: TRBD1; V gene: TRBV30; J gene: TRBJ2-1; CDR3 DNA: TGTGCCTGCACATCTACAGGGGACCCTTCGGATGAGCAGTTCTTC; CDR3 protein: CACTSTGDPSDEQFF
clone size: NA; D gene: NA; V gene: TRBV5-6; J gene: TRBJ2-7; CDR3 DNA: TGTGCCAGCAGCTTTGGGGCCGGGGGCAACTACGAGCAGTACTTC; CDR3 protein: CASSFGAGGNYEQYF
clone size: NA; D gene: TRBD2; V gene: TRBV19; J gene: TRBJ2-1; CDR3 DNA: TGTGCCAGTAGTATAGACTCCCGACTAGCGGGAGGGATGAATGAGCAGTTCTTC; CDR3 protein: CASSIDSRLAGGMNEQFF
clone size: NA; D gene: NA; V gene: TRBV4-1; J gene: TRBJ2-1; CDR3 DNA: TGCGCCAGCAGCGAACCGCGGTCAGGGAGCTTGAATGAGCAGTTCTTC; CDR3 protein: CASSEPRSGSLNEQFF
clone size: NA; D gene: TRBD1; V gene: TRBV5-1; J gene: TRBJ1-1; CDR3 DNA: TGCGCCAGCAGCAACCGACAGGGTTTGGACACTGAAGCTTTCTTT; CDR3 protein: CASSNRQGLDTEAFF
clone size: NA; D gene: TRBD2; V gene: TRBV7-2; J gene: TRBJ2-7; CDR3 DNA: TGTGCCAGCAGTCGGACTAGCGGGAGGTCGAGCGAGCAGTACTTC; CDR3 protein: CASSRTSGRSSEQYF
clone size: NA; D gene: TRBD1; V gene: TRBV18; J gene: TRBJ2-7; CDR3 DNA: TGTGCCAGCTCACGCGGGACAGGGGGTGCTAGCGGGACATACGAGCAGTACTTC; CDR3 protein: CASSRGTGGASGTYEQYF
clone size: NA; D gene: TRBD1; V gene: TRBV6-1; J gene: TRBJ2-2; CDR3 DNA: TGTGCCACCTTCCAGGGGGTAAACACCGGGGAGCTGTTTTTT; CDR3 protein: CATFQGVNTGELFF
clone size: NA; D gene: NA; V gene: TRBV19; J gene: TRBJ1-5; CDR3 DNA: TGTGCCAGTAGTATATATCGGGCTCGGGGCAATCAGCCCCAGCATTTT; CDR3 protein: CASSIYRARGNQPQHF
clone size: NA; D gene: NA; V gene: TRBV7-2; J gene: TRBJ2-2; CDR3 DNA: TGTGCCAGCAGCCCCAGGACTACGGCCGAGGAGCTGTTTTTT; CDR3 protein: CASSPRTTAEELFF
clone size: NA; D gene: NA; V gene: TRBV28; J gene: TRBJ1-5; CDR3 DNA: TGTGCCAGCAGCCCCCTCTTCAGGCAGCCCCAGCATTTT; CDR3 protein: CASSPLFRQPQHF
clone size: NA; D gene: NA; V gene: TRBV5-1; J gene: TRBJ2-7; CDR3 DNA: TGCGCCAGCAGCTTGGGAGCCGGACAGCACTACGAGCAGTACTTC; CDR3 protein: CASSLGAGQHYEQYF
clone size: NA; D gene: TRBD1; V gene: TRBV7-7; J gene: TRBJ2-5; CDR3 DNA: TGTGCCAGCAGCTTAGTCGGGACAGAAGAGACCCAGTACTTC; CDR3 protein: CASSLVGTEETQYF
clone size: NA; D gene: TRBD2; V gene: TRBV13; J gene: TRBJ2-1; CDR3 DNA: TGTGCCAGCAGCCCAGGACTAGCGGGATCATACTCCTACAATGAGCAGTTCTTC; CDR3 protein: CASSPGLAGSYSYNEQFF
clone size: few; D gene: TRBD2; V gene: TRBV6-1; J gene: TRBJ2-7; CDR3 DNA: TGTGCCAGCGGGACTGGGACTATCCACGAGCAGTACTTC; CDR3 protein: CASGTGTIHEQYF
clone size: NA; D gene: NA; V gene: TRBV6-1; J gene: TRBJ1-3; CDR3 DNA: TGTGCCAGCAGAGAGGCTTCTGGAAACACCATATATTTT; CDR3 protein: CASREASGNTIYF
clone size: NA; D gene: NA; V gene: TRBV5-6; J gene: TRBJ1-5; CDR3 DNA: TGTGCCAGCAGCTTTTTCGGAACCAGTGAGCCCCAGCATTTT; CDR3 protein: CASSFFGTSEPQHF
clone size: NA; D gene: TRBD1; V gene: TRBV6-4; J gene: TRBJ2-6; CDR3 DNA: TGTGCCAGCAGTGACTCGGGACAGGAATACTCTGGGGCCAACGTCCTGACTTTC; CDR3 protein: CASSDSGQEYSGANVLTF
clone size: NA; D gene: TRBD1; V gene: TRBV4-2; J gene: TRBJ1-2; CDR3 DNA: TGTGCCAGCAGCCAATTGCGGGACAGGGCATATGGCTACACCTTC; CDR3 protein: CASSQLRDRAYGYTF
clone size: NA; D gene: NA; V gene: TRBV18; J gene: TRBJ1-2; CDR3 DNA: TGTGCCAGCTCCGGAACTGGGACCGGATATGGCTACACCTTC; CDR3 protein: CASSGTGTGYGYTF
clone size: NA; D gene: TRBD2; V gene: TRBV5-1; J gene: TRBJ2-3; CDR3 DNA: TGCGCCAGCAGCTTGGCTGGACTAGCGGGAGGCAGCACAGATACGCAGTATTTT; CDR3 protein: CASSLAGLAGGSTDTQYF
clone size: once; D gene: NA; V gene: TRBV15; J gene: TRBJ1-3; CDR3 DNA: TGTGCCACCAGCAGAGATCCTGGGCCCTCGAGTGGAAACACCATATATTTT; CDR3 protein: CATSRDPGPSSGNTIYF